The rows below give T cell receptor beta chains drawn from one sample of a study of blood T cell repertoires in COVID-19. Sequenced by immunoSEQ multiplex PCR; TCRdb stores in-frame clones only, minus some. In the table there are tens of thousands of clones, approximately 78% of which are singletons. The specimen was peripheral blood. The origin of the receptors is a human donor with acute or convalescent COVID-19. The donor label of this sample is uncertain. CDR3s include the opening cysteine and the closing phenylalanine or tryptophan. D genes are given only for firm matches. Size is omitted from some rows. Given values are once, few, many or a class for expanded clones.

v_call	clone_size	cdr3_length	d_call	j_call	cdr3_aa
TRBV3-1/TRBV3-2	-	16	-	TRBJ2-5	CASSQGSQGYGETQYF
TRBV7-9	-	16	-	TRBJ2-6	CASSSGQSSGANVLTF
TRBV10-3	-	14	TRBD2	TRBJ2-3	CAIRTSGSTDTQYF
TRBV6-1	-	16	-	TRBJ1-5	CASSEVGNAGNQPQHF
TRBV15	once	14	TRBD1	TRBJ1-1	CATSRKGANTEAFF
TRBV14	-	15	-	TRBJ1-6	CASRRDSVNNSPLHF
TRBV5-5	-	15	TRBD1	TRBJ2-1	CASSLTGQGDHEQFF
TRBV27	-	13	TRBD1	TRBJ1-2	CASGGTGVAGYTF
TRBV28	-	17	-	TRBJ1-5	CASSFNWGKKSNQPQHF
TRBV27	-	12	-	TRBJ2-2	CASSFGIGELFF
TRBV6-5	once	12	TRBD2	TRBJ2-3	CASSGGADTQYF
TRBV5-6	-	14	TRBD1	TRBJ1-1	CASSKQGAGTEAFF
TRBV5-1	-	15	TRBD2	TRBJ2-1	CASSLGTSMLREQFF
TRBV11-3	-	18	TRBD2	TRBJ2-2	CASTPGLAGVVEHGELFF
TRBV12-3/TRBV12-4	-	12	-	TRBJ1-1	CASSFRNTEAFF
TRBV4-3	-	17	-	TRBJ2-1	CASSPTRGAGAGDEQFF
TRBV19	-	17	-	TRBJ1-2	CASIGVSSGYENYGYTF
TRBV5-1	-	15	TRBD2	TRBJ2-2	CASSTSGRDTGELFF
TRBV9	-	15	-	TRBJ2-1	CASSSQGGPYNEQFF
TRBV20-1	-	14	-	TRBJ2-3	CSASAPGGTDTQYF
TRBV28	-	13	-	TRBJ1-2	CASKDRQNYGYTF
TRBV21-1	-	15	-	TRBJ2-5	CASSDPQGLGETQYF
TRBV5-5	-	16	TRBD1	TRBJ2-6	CASSLGTGTGANVLTF
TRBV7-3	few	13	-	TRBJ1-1	CASSFQRGTEAFF
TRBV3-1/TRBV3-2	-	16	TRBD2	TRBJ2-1	CASSRLPSGGYNEQFF